Each of the 18 T cell receptor beta chains below was sequenced from the same sample in a study of blood T cell repertoires in COVID-19. Sequencing used immunoSEQ multiplex PCR; TCRdb keeps in-frame clones, though not all of them. The sample includes 300,000 to 400,000 clones, 80% to 90% seen only once; the top ten take less than 5.5%. Material for sequencing was PBMCs or T cells enriched from blood (not recorded which). The receptor set was obtained from a man aged 25-40 years who had recovered from COVID-19.

The chain links TRBV19 to TRBJ1-4; tentatively, D is TRBD1 (5 bases). Trimming removed 2 bases at V and 8 bases at J, with 12 bases between. The germline V gene encodes CDR1 LNHDA and CDR2 SQIVND (reference sequence). This CDR3 contains 14 residues. The CDR3 DNA reads as TGTGCCAGTAGTATAAGGACACCGGAAGAAAAACTGTTTTTT. Encoded protein: CASSIRTPEEKLFF.

This clone occurred a few times. This sequence joins TRBV6-5 and TRBJ2-2, with a weak D call TRBD1 (6 bases). Trimming took 11 bases from V and 3 from J, leaving 13 bases between them. Germline CDR1 is MNHEY and CDR2 is SVGAGI. CDR3 size: 13 residues. The CDR3 here is CACRDTYTGELFF. The CDR3 region has the DNA TGTGCCTGCCGGGACACCTACACCGGGGAGCTGTTTTTT.

V and J are TRBV5-4 and TRBJ1-6; 7 bases match TRBD1. Germline V gene lookup returns CDR1 SGHNT and CDR2 YYREEE (reference sequence). V shed 4 bases, J shed 12 bases, and the junction held 4 bases outside the gene matches. CDR3 length equals 12 residues. The CDR3 loop is CASSEQGLPLHF. The CDR3 bases are TGTGCCAGCAGCGAACAGGGGTTACCCCTCCACTTT.

CDR3 sequence: CASSFEQPATNEKLFF. CDR3 in DNA: TGTGCCAGCAGCTTTGAACAGCCTGCAACTAATGAAAAACTGTTTTTT. The gene calls are TRBV5-5 and TRBJ1-4; D remains unclear. The CDR3 consists of 16 residues. Per germline, CDR1 SGHKS and CDR2 YYEKEE (reference sequence). V gave up 2 bases and J gave up 0 bases, with 11 bases separating them.

The chain links TRBV30 to TRBJ2-3, with 9 positions matching TRBD2. After removal of 0 bases from V and 3 bases from J, the junction contained 7 bases not matched to a gene. This CDR3 spans 16 amino acids. CDR1 is GTSNPN, CDR2 SVGIG, per germline (reference sequence). CDR3 amino acids: CAWSVFSGGRTDTQYF. DNA for the CDR3: TGTGCCTGGAGTGTATTTAGCGGGGGACGTACAGATACGCAGTATTTT.

The V call is TRBV6-1, the J call TRBJ1-1, with D tentatively TRBD1 (6 bases). The V gene's germline CDR1 is MNHNS and CDR2 SASEGT. Trimming removed 2 bases from V and 9 bases from J, with 13 bases in between. The CDR3 contains 13 residues. The chain's CDR3 is CASSENTGPQAFF. DNA of the CDR3: TGTGCCAGCAGTGAAAACACAGGGCCTCAAGCTTTCTTT.

The chain links TRBV19 to TRBJ1-5, with 7 bases that match TRBD1. V trimming: 5 bases; J trimming: 5 bases; junction bases outside the gene matches: 3. Germline assignment: CDR1 LNHDA and CDR2 SQIVND (reference sequence). The CDR3 is 13 amino acids. CDR3 bases: TGTGCCAGTAGTGGAGACAGGGATCAGCCCCAGCATTTT. This gives the protein CASSGDRDQPQHF. Variable domain in full (rest from reference TRBV19 and TRBJ1-5): DGGITQSPKYLFRKEGQNVTLSCEQNLNHDAMYWYRQDPGQGLRLIYYSQIVNDFQKGDIAEGYSVSREKKESFPLTVTSAQKNPTAFYLCASSGDRDQPQHFGDGTRLSIL.

The chain is built from TRBV15 and TRBJ1-1; D gene ambiguous. The V gene lost 9 bases and the J gene lost 2 bases, with 16 bases spanning the gap. CDR3 length equals 14 residues. Germline V gene data show CDR1 as LNHNV and CDR2 as YYDKDF (reference sequence). CDR3 nucleotide sequence: TGTGCCACAAGAGACTTGCGGGGTAACACTGAAGCTTTCTTT. Translating gives CATRDLRGNTEAFF.

This clone was observed a single time. This chain links TRBV29-1 with TRBJ2-3; D may be TRBD1 (6 bases). Trimming removed 6 bases from V and 0 bases from J, with 16 bases in between. Germline CDR1 reads SQVTM; CDR2 reads ANQGSEA. This CDR3 has 15 residues. The CDR3 DNA follows: TGCAGCGTCACAGGGTCCGAAACTAGCACAGATACGCAGTATTTT. Protein sequence: CSVTGSETSTDTQYF.

V usage is TRBV10-3 and J usage is TRBJ1-1; 7 bases are shared with TRBD1. This CDR3 spans 12 amino acids. Unmatched junction bases numbered 3, after V lost 10 bases and J lost 1 base. Germline CDR1 is ENHRY and CDR2 is SYGVKD. The CDR3 region is CATRTGNTEAFF. The CDR3 bases are TGTGCCACCAGGACAGGGAACACTGAAGCTTTCTTT.

This chain joins TRBV6-5 and TRBJ1-6; 11 nucleotides match TRBD1. CDR3 length: 15 amino acids. In germline, CDR1 is MNHEY, CDR2 SVGAGI. V shed 0 bases, J shed 10 bases, and the junction held 2 bases outside the gene matches. The chain's CDR3 is CASSYSGTGGSPLHF. CDR3 coding DNA: TGTGCCAGCAGTTACTCGGGGACAGGGGGATCACCCCTCCACTTT.

The CDR3 loop is CASSLGVSGGAGETQYF. CDR3 DNA sequence: TGTGCCAGCAGCTTAGGGGTTAGCGGGGGGGCCGGAGAGACCCAGTACTTC. This chain joins TRBV11-3 and TRBJ2-5; the match to TRBD2 covers 11 bases. In germline, CDR1 is SGHNT, CDR2 YENEEA. This CDR3 has 17 residues. J lost 4 bases, V lost 1 base, and 8 bases had no gene match.

The chain recombines TRBV7-3 with TRBJ2-1; TRBD2 might be the D (5 bases). The CDR3 loop spans 15 amino acids. Trimming left V 1 base short and J 5 bases short, with 12 bases between. CDR1 is SGHTA and CDR2 is FQGTGA in the germline V gene. CDR3 nucleotides: TGTGCCAGCAGCTTAAGTACGGGATGGAACAATGAGCAGTTCTTC. Translating gives CASSLSTGWNNEQFF. The full variable domain, completed using reference TRBV7-3 and TRBJ2-1, is GAGVSQTPSNKVTEKGKYVELRCDPISGHTALYWYRQSLGQGPEFLIYFQGTGAADDSGLPNDRFFAVRPEGSVSTLKIQRTERGDSAVYLCASSLSTGWNNEQFFGPGTRLTVL.

This clone appeared a single time. The rearrangement uses TRBV7-8 and TRBJ2-7; 7 bases match TRBD2. There are 14 residues in the CDR3. CDR1 is SGHVS and CDR2 is FQNEAQ in the germline V gene. V shed 0 bases and J 7 bases; nucleotides not matched to a gene: 6. The CDR3 loop is CASSLAAGEKEQYF. In DNA, the CDR3 is TGTGCCAGCAGCTTAGCCGCGGGAGAGAAGGAGCAGTACTTC.

J is TRBJ1-2 and V is TRBV5-1; D gene uncertain. The germline V gene has CDR1 SGHRS and CDR2 YFSETQ. V was trimmed by 10 bases and J by 4 bases, leaving 20 bases between them. The CDR3 runs 14 residues. CDR3 in amino acids: CASGLEGSTYGYTF. The CDR3 coding sequence is TGCGCCTCAGGATTGGAGGGCTCGACCTATGGCTACACCTTC.

The chain combines TRBV7-9 with TRBJ1-1; 7 bases map to TRBD1. CDR1 and CDR2 (germline): SEHNR, FQNEAQ (reference sequence). This CDR3 spans 14 amino acids. V dropped 5 bases and J dropped 2; count of bases not matched to a gene: 5. The chain's CDR3 is CASSPQGVNTEAFF. In DNA form, the CDR3 reads TGTGCCAGCAGCCCTCAGGGGGTTAACACTGAAGCTTTCTTT.

The chain employs TRBV4-2 and TRBJ2-7; unclear D gene. V was trimmed by 0 bases and J by 4 bases, leaving 16 bases between them. The CDR3 is 16 residues long. Germline values: CDR1 LGHNA, CDR2 YNFKEQ. CDR3 sequence reads: CASSQDLDVADYEQYF. The CDR3 region has the DNA TGTGCCAGCAGCCAAGACCTAGACGTAGCAGATTACGAGCAGTACTTC.

V and J are TRBV7-8 and TRBJ2-3; 7 positions agree with TRBD2. This CDR3 is built from 17 residues. V was clipped by 5 bases and J by 3 bases; unmatched bases: 14. Germline lookup yields CDR1 SGHVS and CDR2 FQNEAQ. The CDR3: CASSPPLGGGVTDTQYF. CDR3 coding DNA: TGTGCCAGCAGCCCCCCCCTGGGGGGGGGAGTAACAGATACGCAGTATTTT.